This T cell receptor beta chain was retrieved from a study of shared clonotypes between healthy human individuals. Overall study results and limits: Estimated richness values were generally larger in naive subsets than in memory subsets. The rarefaction results pointed to incomplete sorted-subset sequencing despite large depth.

Sequencing was performed with immunoSEQ multiplex PCR; in TCRdb, only in-frame clones are kept and a portion is missing. The sample has about 2 million clones, 85% to 95% seen once. Notes on this clone: The antigen is undetermined.

Per the germline V gene, CDR1 is SNHLY and CDR2 is FYNNEI. The CDR3 extends over 16 amino acids. J was trimmed by 4 bases and V by 2 bases; bases with no gene match: 5. Specimen: naive CD4+ T cells sorted from blood. The subset is: CD45RA+ positively selected. The V and J genes are TRBV2 and TRBJ2-2; TRBD2 matches at 9 bases. This receptor was identified in a man younger than 30 in good health. CDR3 residues: CASSEIAGASTGELFF. The CDR3 nucleotides are TGTGCCAGCAGTGAAATAGCGGGGGCTTCCACCGGGGAGCTGTTTTTT.